This TCR beta chain was identified in a study of shared clonotypes between healthy human individuals. Overall study results and limits: Shared across a few donors were roughly 4.7% of the naive CD4 clonotypes. Estimated richness values were generally larger in naive subsets than in memory subsets. Sequencing depth was expected to affect clonotype sharing among donors.

V lost 3 bases, J lost 4 bases, and 9 bases stayed unmatched. In germline, CDR1 is SGHTA, CDR2 FQGNSA. The CDR3 totals 15 residues. Here immunoSEQ multiplex PCR was the method, and the copy in TCRdb shows in-frame clones only, minus some. The repertoire holds over 2 million clones, with 80% to 95% as singletons. Comments on this clone: Its antigen is still unknown.

Sequencing input: naive CD4+ T cells from PBMCs. Subset meaning: CD45RA+ positively selected. The rearrangement uses TRBV7-2 and TRBJ2-7, with 7 positions matching TRBD1. The TCR sequence derives from a man younger than 35 in good health. Some clones in this sample may be carry-over from other donors' samples. The CDR3 here is CASSFHRGTGYEQYF. The DNA of the CDR3 is TGTGCCAGCAGCTTCCACAGGGGTACGGGGTACGAGCAGTACTTC. Together with reference TRBV7-2 and TRBJ2-7, the CDR3 gives the full variable domain: GAGVSQSPSNKVTEKGKDVELRCDPISGHTALYWYRQSLGQGLEFLIYFQGNSAPDKSGLPSDRFSAERTGGSVSTLTIQRTQQEDSAVYLCASSFHRGTGYEQYFGPGTRLTVT.